The present TCR beta chain was sequenced within a study of blood T cell repertoires in COVID-19. Across the whole study: The samples span acute and convalescent COVID-19 from the United States, Italy and Spain. PBMCs, B-cell-depleted T cells, or T cells were the source of the cDNA or gDNA that made up the material.

In the original analysis: Reference gene primer amplification yielded estimated nucleated cell counts. Some clones are missing from TCRdb's copy, which holds only in-frame ones; the method was immunoSEQ multiplex PCR. V and J calls and clone size are copied from that table; D and trimming were computed from the DNA. Of about 270,000 clones in the sample, 86% were seen once. With 5 bases removed from V and 4 bases from J, the gap between germline ends came to 20 bases. Germline assignment: CDR1 SGHRS and CDR2 YFSETQ. CDR3 size: 16 residues. Input material: peripheral blood. The TCR sequence derives from a woman in her 70s with COVID-19, enrolled during active disease. The chain joins TRBV5-1 to TRBJ2-3; perhaps TRBD1 as D (6 bases). CDR3 residues: CASRRDTGRGADTQYF. The CDR3 DNA follows: TGCGCCAGCAGGAGGGATACAGGGAGAGGGGCAGATACGCAGTATTTT.